These T cell receptor beta chains were read from a single sample in a study of T cell repertoires in cytomegalovirus infection. These receptors have no identified antigens. Using its own MiXCR run on the reads, TCRdb lists one record per CDR3 protein. The sample consists of under 200,000 distinct CDR3 sequences, 20% to 25% of them appearing once. The starting material was CD8+ T cells from cultured PBMCs, obtained from culture after CMV antigen stimulation. The origin of the receptors is a human donor in good health (CMV status not recorded). Some clones in this sample may be carry-over from other donors' samples. Each CDR3 is given with its conserved first and last residue. The D gene is left open where the match is weak. Clone size is stated in some rows and not others, as once, few, many or a class when expanded.

J	size	V	D	CDR3	DNA
TRBJ1-5	.	TRBV7-2	.	CASSRTDYSNQPQHF	TGTGCCAGCAGTCGGACGGATTATAGCAATCAGCCCCAGCATTTT
TRBJ1-2	.	TRBV19	.	CASSPLGQMTAGYTF	TGTGCCAGTAGTCCGCTCGGACAGATGACTGCGGGCTACACCTTC
TRBJ1-2	.	TRBV6-5	.	CASSLTRTDYGYTF	TGTGCCAGCAGTTTGACACGGACCGACTATGGCTACACCTTC
TRBJ2-1	.	TRBV11-2	TRBD2	CASSPLAGTPDNEQFF	TGTGCCAGCAGCCCCCTAGCGGGGACACCCGACAATGAGCAGTTCTTC
TRBJ2-5	few	TRBV19	.	CASSSSPGTSGTQYF	TGTGCCAGTAGTTCAAGTCCGGGCACCAGTGGGACCCAGTACTTC
TRBJ1-5	few	TRBV6-2/TRBV6-3	.	CASSNGRGPMAQHF	TGTGCCAGCAGCAACGGGAGGGGACCTATGGCCCAGCATTTT
TRBJ1-1	few	TRBV6-6	.	CASSPLVGQGWTEAFF	TGTGCCAGCAGCCCCCTGGTAGGCCAAGGATGGACTGAAGCTTTCTTT
TRBJ1-6	few	TRBV6-6	.	CASSPQGDNSPLHF	TGTGCCAGCAGCCCCCAAGGGGATAATTCACCCCTCCACTTT
TRBJ2-7	.	TRBV4-1	TRBD2	CASSQEGSGGREQYF	TGCGCCAGCAGCCAAGAAGGTAGCGGGGGTAGGGAGCAGTACTTC
TRBJ1-1	.	TRBV9	.	CASSVDGYMNTEAFF	TGTGCCAGCAGCGTAGACGGGTACATGAACACTGAAGCTTTCTTT
TRBJ1-1	.	TRBV7-8	.	CASSLSTGTANTEAFF	TGTGCCAGCAGCTTGTCAACCGGGACTGCGAACACTGAAGCTTTCTTT
TRBJ2-3	.	TRBV7-2	.	CASSLELLSFGPDTQYF	TGTGCCAGCAGCTTAGAACTACTGAGCTTTGGTCCAGATACGCAGTATTTT
TRBJ2-5	few	TRBV12-3/TRBV12-4	TRBD2	CASSALAVQETQYF	TGTGCCAGCAGTGCACTAGCGGTACAAGAGACCCAGTACTTC
TRBJ1-2	.	TRBV11-2	TRBD1	CASSKGQGPYGYTF	TGTGCCAGCTCCAAGGGACAGGGTCCGTATGGCTACACCTTC
TRBJ2-5	few	TRBV19	.	CASSLLRGDRETQYF	TGTGCCAGTAGTCTATTACGGGGTGATCGAGAGACCCAGTACTTC
TRBJ2-7	few	TRBV24-1	.	CATRSLGSGSSYEQYF	TGTGCCACCAGATCCTTAGGGAGCGGCAGCTCCTACGAGCAGTACTTC
TRBJ2-2	few	TRBV12-3/TRBV12-4	.	CASYSGELFF	TGTGCCAGCTATAGCGGGGAGCTGTTTTTT
TRBJ2-3	once	TRBV7-2	TRBD2	CASSLDLAGISTDTQYF	TGTGCCAGCAGCTTAGACCTAGCGGGGATTTCCACAGATACGCAGTATTTT
TRBJ2-1	.	TRBV2	.	CASRDSYNEQFF	TGTGCCAGCAGGGACAGCTACAATGAGCAGTTCTTC
TRBJ1-5	.	TRBV6-1	.	CASSELHGGHQPQHF	TGTGCCAGCAGTGAACTGCACGGGGGCCATCAGCCCCAGCATTTT
TRBJ2-7	.	TRBV28	.	CASSYPGDYEQYF	TGTGCCAGCAGTTATCCAGGCGACTACGAGCAGTACTTC
TRBJ1-1	few	TRBV20-1	.	CSALGSLNTEAFF	TGCAGTGCCCTCGGCAGTCTGAACACTGAAGCTTTCTTT
TRBJ2-3	few	TRBV7-2	.	CASSLGVLDTQYF	TGTGCCAGCAGCTTAGGGGTTCTGGATACGCAGTATTTT
TRBJ2-1	.	TRBV5-1	.	CASSGTYNEQFF	TGCGCCAGCAGCGGGACTTACAATGAGCAGTTCTTC
TRBJ2-3	.	TRBV7-2	TRBD2	CASILGGGTDTQYF	TGTGCCAGCATCCTCGGGGGGGGCACAGATACGCAGTATTTT
TRBJ2-7	.	TRBV7-9	.	CASSTTDTYEQYF	TGTGCCAGCAGTACGACGGATACCTACGAGCAGTACTTC
TRBJ2-1	.	TRBV7-3	TRBD1	CASSSTGTGNNEQFF	TGTGCCAGCAGCTCCACCGGGACAGGTAACAATGAGCAGTTCTTC